These T cell receptor beta chains were read from a single sample in a study of blood T cell repertoires in COVID-19. Here immunoSEQ multiplex PCR was the method, and the copy in TCRdb shows in-frame clones only, minus some. This table holds about 170,000 clones, just over 90% found once. Sequenced input: peripheral blood. Receptors originate from a man aged 18 to 30 with COVID-19, enrolled during active disease. The CDR3 runs from the conserved cysteine through the conserved F or W. The D gene is left open where the match is weak. Clone size is stated in some rows and not others, as once, few, many or a class when expanded.

v_call	clone_size	d_call	j_call	cdr3_nt	cdr3_aa
TRBV6-5	-	-	TRBJ2-7	TGTGCCAGCAGAGTAGGACAGCCGAGCTCCTACGAGCAGTACTTC	CASRVGQPSSYEQYF
TRBV30	-	-	TRBJ1-6	TGTGCCTGGAGTGTACGGGTGGGTTCACCCCTCCACTTT	CAWSVRVGSPLHF
TRBV13	-	-	TRBJ1-5	TGTGCCAGCAGCTTAGGCCTTGGACAGCCCAATCAGCCCCAGCATTTT	CASSLGLGQPNQPQHF
TRBV7-6	once	TRBD2	TRBJ2-1	TGTGCCAGCAGCCCGGCGGGGGTCGTCTACAATGAGCAGTTCTTC	CASSPAGVVYNEQFF
TRBV10-1	-	TRBD1	TRBJ2-6	TGCGCCAGCAGTGAGGACCGCCGGGACAGGGGGCTATTCTCCATGCCTGGGGCCAACGTCCTGACTTTC	CASSEDRRDRGLFSMPGANVLTF
TRBV6-1	-	-	TRBJ1-6	TGTGCCAGCAGTGAACGGAGGGGACTACGGAATTCACCCCTCCACTTT	CASSERRGLRNSPLHF
TRBV29-1	few	TRBD2	TRBJ2-7	TGCAGCGTTGTAGCGGGAGTCTACGAGCAGTACTTC	CSVVAGVYEQYF
TRBV28	once	TRBD2	TRBJ2-2	TGTGCCAGTAGGGCTAGCGGGAGGAACACCGGGGAGCTGTTTTTT	CASRASGRNTGELFF
TRBV27	-	-	TRBJ2-1	TGTGCCAGCAGTTTATTCCCCAGTTACAATGAGCAGTTCTTC	CASSLFPSYNEQFF
TRBV9	-	-	TRBJ1-2	TGTGCCAGCAGCGGCGGACACGACAACTATGGCTACACCTTC	CASSGGHDNYGYTF
TRBV2	-	-	TRBJ2-1	TGTGCCAGCACGGAGAACCTCTACAATGAGCAGTTCTTC	CASTENLYNEQFF
TRBV6-1	few	-	TRBJ2-7	TGTGCCAGCAGTGACACAGGGAATTCGTACTTC	CASSDTGNSYF
TRBV2	-	TRBD1	TRBJ1-5	TGTGCCAGCAGTGAGTCGACAGGGGGGAGGCCCCAGCATTTT	CASSESTGGRPQHF
TRBV19	-	-	TRBJ1-6	TGTGCCAGTAGTATTGGACAGAGCTCCTATAATTCACCCCTCCACTTT	CASSIGQSSYNSPLHF
TRBV9	-	-	TRBJ1-1	TGTGCCAGCAGCGTAGAAGGCAGGGCGAACACTGAAGCTTTCTTT	CASSVEGRANTEAFF
TRBV5-1	-	TRBD2	TRBJ2-2	TGCGCCAGCAGCCTACGGACTAGCGGGAAGGTAGACGGGGAGCTGTTTTTT	CASSLRTSGKVDGELFF
TRBV9	-	-	TRBJ1-4	TGTGCCAGCAGCACCCAGTGGGGGGTTAGTGAAAAACTGTTTTTT	CASSTQWGVSEKLFF
TRBV28	-	TRBD1	TRBJ2-1	TGTGCCAGCGAGATCGGGACAGGCTCCTACAATGAGCAGTTCTTC	CASEIGTGSYNEQFF
TRBV6-6	-	-	TRBJ2-7	TGTGCCAGCAGTCCCCGCGGGACGGGGACCTACGAGCAGTACTTC	CASSPRGTGTYEQYF
TRBV11-2	-	TRBD2	TRBJ2-2	TGTGCCAGCACCGGGATGTCGGGAGGGACCCACACCGGGGAGCTGTTTTTT	CASTGMSGGTHTGELFF
TRBV28	-	-	TRBJ1-2	TGTGCCCACCATTTAACAGGTTCGCAAGATGGCTACACCTTC	CAHHLTGSQDGYTF
TRBV11-1	-	TRBD2	TRBJ2-5	TGTGCCAGCAGCCAGAGGCCCTTAGCGGGAGAAGAGACCCAGTACTTC	CASSQRPLAGEETQYF
TRBV9	-	TRBD1	TRBJ1-2	TGTGCCAGCAGCAGGGGGCGCGGCTATGGCTACACCTTC	CASSRGRGYGYTF
TRBV27	-	-	TRBJ1-1	TGTGCCAGCAGTTTACTGTCCCAGTACACTGAAGCTTTCTTT	CASSLLSQYTEAFF
TRBV28	-	-	TRBJ1-1	TGTGCCAGCAGTTTCCCTGCGACGGGAAACACTGAAGCTTTCTTT	CASSFPATGNTEAFF
TRBV7-2	few	TRBD2	TRBJ2-7	TGTGCCAGCAGCTCGCCACGGGGCGCGGGAGGGCCCAGATACGAGCAGTACTTC	CASSSPRGAGGPRYEQYF
TRBV7-3	-	-	TRBJ1-5	TGTGCCAGCAGCCCTTTCCAACAGGGTCCGTATAGCAATCAGCCCCAGCATTTT	CASSPFQQGPYSNQPQHF
TRBV4-3	-	-	TRBJ2-7	TGCGCCAGCAGCCAATACCGACAGAGCTCCTACGAGCAGTACTTC	CASSQYRQSSYEQYF
TRBV19	-	-	TRBJ1-4	TGTGCCAGTAGTATAGGTAGCGGGGGGCGTGAAAAACTGTTTTTT	CASSIGSGGREKLFF
TRBV6-5	-	TRBD1	TRBJ1-5	TGTGCCAGCAGTCGGAGACAGGGGGCCCTAGCCCAGCATTTT	CASSRRQGALAQHF
TRBV6-5	-	TRBD1	TRBJ1-6	TGTGCCAGCAGTTACGGGACAGGGGGGAATTCACCCCTCCACTTT	CASSYGTGGNSPLHF
TRBV30	-	-	TRBJ1-2	TGTGCCTGGAGCACGAGGGCGCGGTATGGCTACACCTTC	CAWSTRARYGYTF
TRBV19	-	-	TRBJ2-2	TGTGCCAGTACTCCTAACACCGGGGAGCTGTTTTTT	CASTPNTGELFF
TRBV7-3	once	TRBD2	TRBJ2-1	TGTGCCAGCAGCTTAAAAGCGGGGGACTATCATGAGCAGTTCTTC	CASSLKAGDYHEQFF
TRBV5-1	-	TRBD2	TRBJ2-2	TGCGCCAGCAGCTTGGTAGCGGGTCGCGCCGGGGAGCTGTTTTTT	CASSLVAGRAGELFF
TRBV5-1	-	TRBD2	TRBJ2-7	TGCGCCAGCAGCTTAGGGGGGACTAGCGGGAGAGGGGAGCAGTACTTC	CASSLGGTSGRGEQYF
TRBV7-7	-	-	TRBJ1-1	TGTGCCAGCAGCCCAACCCGGGGAAACACTGAAGCTTTCTTT	CASSPTRGNTEAFF
TRBV27	-	-	TRBJ1-1	TGTGCCAGCAGTCCAAGGGAGTGGCTAAACACTGAAGCTTTCTTT	CASSPREWLNTEAFF
TRBV18	-	TRBD1	TRBJ1-2	TGTGCCAGCTCACCACCGGGTTTGGACAGGAGCTATGGCTACACCTTC	CASSPPGLDRSYGYTF
TRBV5-1	-	TRBD1	TRBJ2-7	TGCGCCAGCAAACTGACAGGGGACGCCTACGAGCAGTACTTC	CASKLTGDAYEQYF
TRBV6-4	-	TRBD1	TRBJ2-1	TGTGCCAGCAGTGTCTGGACAGGGTCAAAAAATGAGCAGTTCTTC	CASSVWTGSKNEQFF
TRBV6-5	-	TRBD1	TRBJ1-2	TGTGCCAGCAGTTTATCGGGACAGCCCACCCGTGGCTACACCTTC	CASSLSGQPTRGYTF